One and the same sample provided the 9 T cell receptor beta chains below, sequenced in a study of blood T cell repertoires in COVID-19. Sequencing used immunoSEQ multiplex PCR; TCRdb keeps in-frame clones, though not all of them. The sample contains almost 400,000 clones, 87% of which appear only once. Input material: peripheral blood. Receptors originate from a woman in her sixties or seventies with COVID-19, enrolled during active disease.

The chain has TRBV10-2 and TRBJ1-2; 9 nucleotides match TRBD1. The CDR3 loop spans 17 amino acids. CDR1 WSHSY and CDR2 SAAADI come from the germline V gene. With 1 base clipped from V and 4 bases from J, the junction kept 10 bases outside the gene matches. The CDR3, as DNA: TGCGCCAGCAGTGAGTTTCGGACAGGGGAGAACCGCTATGGCTACACCTTC. Its translation is CASSEFRTGENRYGYTF.

The rearrangement uses TRBV25-1 and TRBJ2-2, with TRBD2 matching 11 bases. CDR3 length: 15 residues. Trimming took 10 bases from V and 4 from J; bases not matched to a gene: 8. Per germline, CDR1 MGHDK and CDR2 SYGVNS. CDR3: CATLAGGRVTGELFF. In nucleotides, the CDR3 is TGTGCCACCTTAGCGGGGGGGCGCGTCACCGGGGAGCTGTTTTTT.

This chain connects TRBV7-2 to TRBJ2-2; a possible D gene is TRBD2 (5 bases). Looked up from germline, CDR1 is SGHTA and CDR2 is FQGNSA. Trimming took 1 base from V and 6 from J, leaving 12 bases between them. The CDR3 sequence is 15 residues long. The CDR3 bases are TGTGCCAGCAGCTTAGGTGGAGGCCCCGCCGGGGAGCTGTTTTTT. Protein product: CASSLGGGPAGELFF.

The V and J genes are TRBV13 and TRBJ1-2; D is possibly TRBD1 (5 bases). There are 13 residues in the CDR3. Trimming took 1 base from V and 5 from J, leaving 8 bases between them. CDR1 is PRHDT, CDR2 FYEKMQ, per germline (reference sequence). The DNA of the CDR3 is TGTGCCAGCAGCTTAGATCGGGGGTATGGCTACACCTTC. It is translated as CASSLDRGYGYTF.

The V gene is TRBV30, the J gene TRBJ1-1; possibly TRBD1 for D (5 bases). Trimming left V 1 base short and J 4 bases short, with 10 bases between. This CDR3 contains 13 residues. CDR1 GTSNPN and CDR2 SVGIG come from the germline V gene (reference sequence). In DNA, the CDR3 is TGTGCCTGGAGTGAGTTGGGGGGCACTGAAGCTTTCTTT. Its protein product is CAWSELGGTEAFF.

V and J are TRBV7-6 and TRBJ1-1; no clear D gene. The germline V gene has CDR1 SGHVS and CDR2 FNYEAQ. The V end lost 5 bases, the J end lost 0 bases, and 13 bases lay between the germline ends. The CDR3 runs 15 residues. CDR3 residues: CASSATGFMNTEAFF. For the CDR3, the DNA is TGTGCCAGCAGCGCGACGGGTTTTATGAACACTGAAGCTTTCTTT.

This chain joins TRBV3-1 (or the pseudogene TRBV3-2) and TRBJ1-1, with a tentative D call TRBD1 (6 bases). V was cut by 4 bases and J by 5 bases, with 20 bases left in between. The CDR3 covers 16 residues. Germline CDR1 and CDR2: LGHDT and YNNKEL (reference sequence). CDR3 sequence: CASSPRGGRGYTEAFF. CDR3 bases: TGTGCCAGCAGCCCGAGGGGGGGCCGGGGGTATACTGAAGCTTTCTTT.

V usage is TRBV18 and J usage is TRBJ1-3, with D perhaps matching TRBD1 (5 bases). V was trimmed by 0 bases and J by 4 bases, leaving 13 bases between them. The germline gives CDR1 KGHSH, CDR2 LQKENI. This CDR3 contains 16 residues. The chain's CDR3 is CASSPPTASAGNTIYF. The CDR3 nucleotides are TGTGCCAGCTCACCACCGACAGCCTCGGCGGGAAACACCATATATTTT.

The V gene is TRBV4-1, the J gene TRBJ1-4, with a tentative D call TRBD1 (6 bases). The length of the CDR3 is 19 residues. Trimming stripped 4 bases from V and 0 bases from J, with 21 bases between. Germline CDR1 reads MGHRA; CDR2 reads YSYEKL. In DNA, the CDR3 is TGCGCCAGCAGCCCGGCCTCCGGAGGACAGCTTTCAACTAATGAAAAACTGTTTTTT. This translates into CASSPASGGQLSTNEKLFF.